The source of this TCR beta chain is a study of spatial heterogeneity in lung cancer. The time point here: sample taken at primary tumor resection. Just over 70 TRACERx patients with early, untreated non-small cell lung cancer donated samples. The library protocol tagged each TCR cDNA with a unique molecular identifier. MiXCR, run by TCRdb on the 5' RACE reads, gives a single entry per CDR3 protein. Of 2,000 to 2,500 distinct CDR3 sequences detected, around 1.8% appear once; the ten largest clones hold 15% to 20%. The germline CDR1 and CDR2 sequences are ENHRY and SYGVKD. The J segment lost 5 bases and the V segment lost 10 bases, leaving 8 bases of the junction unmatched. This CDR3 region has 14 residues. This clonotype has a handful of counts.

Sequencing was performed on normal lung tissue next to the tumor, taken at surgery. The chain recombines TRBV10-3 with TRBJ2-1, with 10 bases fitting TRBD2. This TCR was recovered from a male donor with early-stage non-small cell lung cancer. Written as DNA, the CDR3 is TGTGCCACCGCAGCGGGGGGGGGAAACAATGAGCAGTTCTTC. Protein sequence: CATAAGGGNNEQFF.